This T cell receptor (beta chain) was identified in a study of cytomegalovirus exposure and HLA in healthy donors. Study-level results: A link between a missense DCLRE1C variant and TCR beta V- and J-gene trimming emerged from a later analysis. In an earlier analysis, about 87% or about 30%: the productive usage of most TCR beta V segments. Usually a TCR sequence was rare, but some public TCRs were found in many donors. Later on, an analysis tied over 15,000 TCR beta sequences to HLA alleles at 0.05 false discovery rate.

It was with 60 Vbeta and 13 Jbeta primers that the PCR ran. Using immunoSEQ multiplex PCR, the repertoire was profiled, and TCRdb retains in-frame clones only, with some absent. The sample contains fewer than 200,000 clones, roughly 13% of which appear only once. V was cut by 4 bases and J by 3 bases, with 17 bases left in between. This CDR3 has 15 residues. Germline loops: CDR1 SGHNT, CDR2 YYREEE (reference sequence). With respect to this clone: The antigen remains unidentified.

V is TRBV5-4 and J is TRBJ2-7, with TRBD1 as a possible D gene (6 bases). This clonotype originated in a man aged 45-65 years in good health and CMV-seropositive. Sequences were obtained from PBMCs. The CDR3 spells CASSADPGQHYEQYV. Written as DNA, the CDR3 is TGTGCCAGCAGCGCCGACCCGGGACAACACTACGAGCAGTACGTC.